Below are 14 T cell receptor beta chains sequenced from a single sample in a study of T cells in Graves' hyperthyroidism and ophthalmopathy. Amplification yielded TCR beta CDR3 regions, with RNA transcripts as the source. First-round RT-PCR of the TCR CDR3 relied on the HTBI primer set. TCRdb ran MiXCR on the multiplex PCR reads and lists one entry per CDR3 protein. Of some 350,000 distinct CDR3 sequences listed, about 18% are singletons. Sequencing was carried out using blood. The receptors derive from a woman aged 18-29 years with Graves' hyperthyroidism.

This clonotype was recorded a few times. The J gene is TRBJ2-7, the V gene TRBV20-1; D unclear. The germline CDR1 and CDR2 sequences are DFQATT and SNEGSKA (reference sequence). V was clipped by 5 bases and J by 6 bases, with 17 bases between them. CDR3 length equals 13 residues. DNA of the CDR3: TGCAGTGCTCAAGAATGGCCGCCCGGCGAGCAGTACTTC. It codes for CSAQEWPPGEQYF.

As regards this clonotype: This may arise from a read error, as a much more abundant clone is one base away. The V call is TRBV2, the J call TRBJ1-1, with D maybe TRBD1 (5 bases). CDR1 and CDR2 from the germline V gene are SNHLY and FYNNEI. This CDR3 comprises 13 residues. CDR3 region: CASSEYLGTESFF. The CDR3 DNA reads TGTGCCAGCAGTGAATATCTGGGGACTGAATCTTTCTTT.

This clonotype was counted many times. The rearrangement uses TRBV20-1 and TRBJ1-1; 10 nucleotides line up with TRBD1. Per the germline V gene, CDR1 is DFQATT and CDR2 is SNEGSKA (reference sequence). CDR3 size: 17 residues. V lost 0 bases, J lost 5 bases, and 12 bases stayed unmatched. CDR3 sequence (DNA): TGCAGTGCTAGAGAGTCGCGGGACAGGGGCTTAATGACTGAAGCTTTCTTT. It is translated as CSARESRDRGLMTEAFF.

At least ten counts were recorded for this clonotype. The chain links TRBV7-2 to TRBJ1-2; D is uncertain. Germline V gene sequence: CDR1 SGHTA, CDR2 FQGNSA. Trimming left V 5 bases short and J 4 bases short, with 14 bases between. The length of the CDR3 is 14 residues. The chain's CDR3 is CASSRPGGGYGYTF. CDR3 DNA: TGTGCCAGCAGCCGACCGGGAGGAGGCTATGGCTACACCTTC.

This clonotype has a handful of counts. The V call is TRBV24-1, the J call TRBJ1-1, with 8 bases fitting TRBD1. CDR3 size: 14 residues. The trim removed 9 bases at V and 5 bases at J, leaving 10 bases unmatched. Per the germline V gene, CDR1 is KGHDR and CDR2 is SFDVKD. CDR3 sequence (DNA): TGTGCCACCGAATCGGACAGGGCTTTGACTGAAGCTTTCTTT. Its protein is CATESDRALTEAFF.

This clonotype was counted between two and nine times. The gene calls are TRBV20-1 and TRBJ1-2; TRBD1 agrees at 7 bases. CDR3 length equals 11 residues. V lost 7 bases and J lost 4; bases outside the gene matches: 3. CDR1 is DFQATT and CDR2 is SNEGSKA in the germline V gene (reference sequence). In DNA form, the CDR3 reads TGCAGTGGGAGACAGGGCTATGGCTACACCTTC. It codes for CSGRQGYGYTF.

This clonotype has ten or more counts. The CDR3 sequence is CSATQVANQPQHF. Here the CDR3 DNA reads TGCAGTGCTACCCAGGTGGCCAATCAGCCCCAGCATTTT. This sequence joins TRBV20-1 and TRBJ1-5, with unresolved D. The CDR3 extends over 13 amino acids. V lost 4 bases and J lost 3, with 10 bases in between. The germline gives CDR1 DFQATT, CDR2 SNEGSKA (reference sequence).

This clonotype showed up many times. V and J are TRBV10-1 and TRBJ1-5; 10 nucleotides agree with TRBD1. Germline V gives CDR1 WNHNN, CDR2 SYGVQD (reference sequence). After removal of 7 bases from V and 0 bases from J, the junction contained 3 bases not matched to a gene. This CDR3 comprises 15 residues. For the CDR3, the DNA is TGCGCCAGCAATGGGACAGGGGATAGCAATCAGCCCCAGCATTTT. Translation: CASNGTGDSNQPQHF.

At least ten counts were recorded for this clonotype. The chain has TRBV20-1 and TRBJ2-7, with D unclear. The CDR3 is made up of 12 amino acids. Germline CDR1 and CDR2: DFQATT and SNEGSKA (reference sequence). The V end lost 3 bases, the J end lost 3 bases, and 9 bases lay between the germline ends. CDR3 DNA sequence: TGCAGTGCTAGGGAACAGATCTACGAGCAGTACTTC. Protein product: CSAREQIYEQYF.

The table lists this clonotype with many counts. V and J are TRBV5-1 and TRBJ1-1; tentatively, D is TRBD1 (5 bases). V was trimmed by 2 bases and J by 6 bases, leaving 20 bases between them. The CDR3 totals 16 residues. Germline CDR1 is SGHRS and CDR2 is YFSETQ. The chain's CDR3 is CASSFSGYLRGAEAFF. In DNA form, the CDR3 reads TGCGCCAGCAGCTTCTCGGGGTACCTTCGAGGGGCTGAAGCTTTCTTT.

This clonotype was observed many times. V gene TRBV20-1 combines with J gene TRBJ1-1; no reliable D call. Germline CDR1 and CDR2: DFQATT and SNEGSKA (reference sequence). The CDR3 runs to 10 residues. V shed 0 bases and J shed 8 bases, with 4 bases lying between them. CDR3: CSARDSEAFF. CDR3 in DNA: TGCAGTGCTAGAGACTCAGAAGCTTTCTTT.

To note about this clonotype: The CDR3 end shows no conserved phenylalanine or tryptophan, and so a read error is likely. The chain uses TRBV5-1 and TRBJ1-1; unclear D gene. The CDR3 spans 12 residues. Trimming removed 0 bases at V and 4 bases at J, with 4 bases between. Germline CDR1 is SGHRS and CDR2 is YFSETQ. CDR3 loop: CASSLESTEAFV. CDR3 DNA: TGCGCCAGCAGCTTGGAATCCACTGAAGCTTTCGTT.

This clonotype has ten or more counts. The rearrangement joins TRBV6-5 to TRBJ1-1, with unresolved D. The germline V and J ends were trimmed by 0 bases and 2 bases, with 7 bases remaining between them. CDR1 MNHEY and CDR2 SVGAGI come from the germline V gene. This CDR3 contains 14 residues. The CDR3 sequence: CASSYSFLNTEAFF. The CDR3 DNA follows: TGTGCCAGCAGTTACTCCTTCCTCAACACTGAAGCTTTCTTT.

This clonotype was counted many times. The rearrangement links TRBV3-1 to TRBJ1-1; D is perhaps TRBD1 (5 bases). The germline V gene encodes CDR1 LGHDT and CDR2 YNNKEL (reference sequence). Trimming left V 4 bases short and J 3 bases short, with 12 bases between. The CDR3 loop spans 14 amino acids. In nucleotides, the CDR3 is TGTGCCAGCAGCCCAGGGAACGGCTACACTGAAGCTTTCTTT. Its translation is CASSPGNGYTEAFF.